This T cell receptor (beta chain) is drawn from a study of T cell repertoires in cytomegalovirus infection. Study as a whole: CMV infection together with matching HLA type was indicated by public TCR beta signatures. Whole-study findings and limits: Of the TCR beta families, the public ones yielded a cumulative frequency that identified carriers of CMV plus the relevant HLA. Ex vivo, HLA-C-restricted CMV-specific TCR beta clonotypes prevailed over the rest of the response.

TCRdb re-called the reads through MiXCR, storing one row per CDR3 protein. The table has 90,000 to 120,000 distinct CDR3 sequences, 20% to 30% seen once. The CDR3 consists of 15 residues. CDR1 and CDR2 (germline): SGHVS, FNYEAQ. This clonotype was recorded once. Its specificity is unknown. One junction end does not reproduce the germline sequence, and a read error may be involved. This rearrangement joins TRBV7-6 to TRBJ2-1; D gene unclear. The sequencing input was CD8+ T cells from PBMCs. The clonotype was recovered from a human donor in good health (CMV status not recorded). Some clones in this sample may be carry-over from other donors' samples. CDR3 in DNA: TGTGCCAGCAGCTTATTCCGAACATCCCACAATGAGCACTTCTTC. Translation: CASSLFRTSHNEHFF.